This TCR beta chain was recovered during a study of vaccination effects on CD4 cells after COVID-19. The protocol was immunoSEQ multiplex PCR, while the TCRdb copy is restricted to in-frame clones and leaves out a portion. The sample includes approximately 25,000 clones, approximately 70% of them seen just once. This clone was seen more than once but under ten times. The antigen remains undetermined. Antigen-specific CD4+ T cell clonotypes were called by their expansion after viral peptide-pool culture in ViraFEST. Following culture for about ten days, CD4+ T cells were isolated. As their vaccination, participants received two doses of either BNT162b2 or mRNA-1273. Deletions cut 5 bases from V and 3 bases from J, with 12 bases between. The V gene's germline CDR1 is KGHDR and CDR2 SFDVKD. This CDR3 spans 14 amino acids.

The V and J genes are TRBV24-1 and TRBJ1-2; D gene uncertain. This TCR was recovered from a human donor who received a COVID-19 vaccine. The sequenced sample was CD4+ T cells from PBMCs cultured with SARS-CoV-2 spike peptides, obtained after COVID-19 vaccination. The CDR3 region is CATSGSGFDYGYTF. For the CDR3, the DNA is TGTGCCACCAGTGGGTCGGGGTTTGACTATGGCTACACCTTC.